These 20 T cell receptor beta chains were all obtained from the same sample, sequenced in a study of T cells in Graves' hyperthyroidism and ophthalmopathy. Amplified TCR beta CDR3 regions derived from RNA transcripts. In the first-round RT-PCR of the TCR CDR3, the HTBI primer set was used. TCRdb re-derived calls from the multiplex PCR reads in MiXCR, one entry per CDR3 protein. This table holds over 500,000 distinct CDR3 sequences, roughly 18% found once. The specimen sequenced was blood. The receptors originated from a woman in her late teens or twenties with Graves' ophthalmopathy.

This clonotype has a count of ten or more. The chain's CDR3 is CASSLFTENTEAFF. CDR3 DNA sequence: TGTGCCAGCAGTTTATTTACGGAGAACACTGAAGCTTTCTTT. The genes are TRBV28 and TRBJ1-1, with D uncertain. Per the germline V gene, CDR1 is MDHEN and CDR2 is SYDVKM. The germline V and J ends were trimmed by 1 base and 1 base, with 7 bases remaining between them. The CDR3 has 14 residues.

This clonotype has a count of ten or more. The V and J genes are TRBV2 and TRBJ1-2; D gene uncertain. The V gene's germline CDR1 is SNHLY and CDR2 FYNNEI. V lost 10 bases, J lost 2 bases, and 14 bases lay in between. The CDR3 covers 13 residues. CDR3 DNA sequence: TGTGCCAAAATTTCCGGGGAGAACTATGGCTACACCTTC. Translating it yields CAKISGENYGYTF.

This clonotype was picked up many times. The CDR3 here is CSASGAIIGEAFF. As DNA, the CDR3 is TGCAGTGCTTCAGGGGCAATCATAGGAGAAGCTTTCTTT. V and J are TRBV20-1 and TRBJ1-1, with a weak D call TRBD1 (6 bases). Germline V CDR1 and CDR2: DFQATT, SNEGSKA (reference sequence). This CDR3 is built from 13 residues. Trimming removed 5 bases from V and 8 bases from J, with 18 bases in between.

The chain employs TRBV29-1 and TRBJ1-1; D not certain. The CDR3 contains 14 residues. Trimming took 2 bases from V and 0 from J, leaving 10 bases between them. The V gene's germline CDR1 is SQVTM and CDR2 ANQGSEA. CDR3 sequence: CSVERAGMNTEAFF. The DNA for the CDR3 is TGCAGCGTTGAAAGGGCAGGAATGAACACTGAAGCTTTCTTT.

This clonotype has just one count. The gene calls are TRBV28 and TRBJ2-2; no definite D call. The CDR3 totals 13 residues. Germline assignment: CDR1 MDHEN and CDR2 SYDVKM. Trimming took 6 bases from V and 7 from J, leaving 12 bases between them. CDR3 protein: CASRTLSSGELFF. The CDR3 bases are TGTGCCAGCAGGACCCTTTCGAGCGGGGAGCTGTTTTTT.

V usage is TRBV5-6 and J usage is TRBJ2-1; D gene unclear. Germline V gene data show CDR1 as SGHDT and CDR2 as YYEEEE. The CDR3 runs 12 residues. V dropped 4 bases and J dropped 7 bases, with 9 bases sitting between them. The chain's CDR3 is CASSQQWNEQFF. CDR3 DNA: TGTGCCAGCAGCCAACAGTGGAATGAGCAGTTCTTC. The entire variable domain, with the rest obtained from reference TRBV5-6 and TRBJ2-1, is as follows: DAGVTQSPTHLIKTRGQQVTLRCSPKSGHDTVSWYQQALGQGPQFIFQYYEEEERQRGNFPDRFSGHQFPNYSSELNVNALLLGDSALYLCASSQQWNEQFFGPGTRLTVL.

The rearrangement links TRBV29-1 to TRBJ2-3; the D is unclear. The V gene's germline CDR1 is SQVTM and CDR2 ANQGSEA. V lost 2 bases to trimming and J lost 3 bases, with 12 bases between them. This CDR3 region has 14 residues. In DNA, the CDR3 is TGCAGCGTTGAAATGGTGGCTGGGACAGATACGCAGTATTTT. Encoded protein: CSVEMVAGTDTQYF.

V and J are TRBV7-9 and TRBJ2-2; D remains unclear. The CDR3 is 12 residues long. Germline V CDR1 and CDR2: SEHNR, FQNEAQ (reference sequence). V lost 7 bases and J 6 bases, leaving 9 bases between the germline ends. The CDR3 sequence is CASTITSGELFF. The DNA of the CDR3 is TGTGCCAGCACCATTACTTCCGGGGAGCTGTTTTTT. Full variable domain (missing parts from reference TRBV7-9 and TRBJ2-2): DTGVSQNPRHKITKRGQNVTFRCDPISEHNRLYWYRQTLGQGPEFLTYFQNEAQLEKSRLLSDRFSAERPKGSFSTLEIQRTEQGDSAMYLCASTITSGELFFGEGSRLTVL.

With regard to this clonotype: One end of the junction does not line up with germline, which may come from a read error. The chain joins TRBV6-2 or TRBV6-3 to TRBJ2-1; maybe TRBD2 (5 bases). This CDR3 spans 15 amino acids. Germline loops: CDR1 MNHEY, CDR2 SVGEGT. The CDR3 region has the DNA TGTGCCAGCAGTGACTCACGGCTAGCTGGTAGTGAGCAGTTCTTC. Encoded protein: CASSDSRLAGSEQFF.

This clonotype occurred many times. Here the CDR3 DNA reads TGCAGTGCTAGACCCCCAGGACTAGCGGGAGCGGGAGATACGCAGTATTTT. This encodes CSARPPGLAGAGDTQYF. This sequence joins TRBV20-1 and TRBJ2-3; 13 nucleotides match TRBD2. The germline V gene encodes CDR1 DFQATT and CDR2 SNEGSKA (reference sequence). Losses at the gene ends were 2 bases for V and 5 bases for J; bases not matched to a gene: 10. This CDR3 comprises 17 residues.

This clonotype was picked up a small number of times. The V and J genes are TRBV12-3 or TRBV12-4 and TRBJ1-6; no reliable D call. The CDR3 has 14 residues. V lost 3 bases to trimming and J lost 10 bases, with 13 bases between them. The CDR3 DNA is TGTGCCAGCAGTTTTGAGGGCAATGGCTCACCCCTCCACTTT. It is translated as CASSFEGNGSPLHF.

This clonotype has a count of ten or more. In nucleotides, the CDR3 is TGTGCCATCAGTGACACAGGGGGTAGGACTGAAGCTTTCTTT. The encoded protein is CAISDTGGRTEAFF. The chain carries TRBV10-3 and TRBJ1-1, with 8 bases aligning to TRBD1. Germline CDR1 ENHRY, CDR2 SYGVKD. The CDR3 length is 14 residues. J gave up 5 bases and V 3 bases, and 5 bases lay outside the gene matches.

This clonotype was counted ten times or more. The chain combines TRBV4-3 with TRBJ2-2; TRBD1 or TRBD2 may be the D gene (5 bases each). The CDR3 is 15 residues long. V dropped 1 base and J dropped 5 bases, with 11 bases sitting between them. Germline CDR1 reads LGHNA; CDR2 reads YSLEER. CDR3 amino acids: CASSQGLRGTGELFF. DNA of the CDR3: TGCGCCAGCAGCCAAGGGCTGAGGGGAACCGGGGAGCTGTTTTTT.

This clonotype was seen many times. This sequence joins TRBV12-3 or TRBV12-4 and TRBJ1-5, with TRBD1 matching over 9 bases. V lost 6 bases to trimming and J lost 3 bases; unmatched junction nucleotides: 12. This CDR3 has 17 amino acids. The CDR3 DNA reads as TGTGCCAGCAGGGCGGGACAGGGAACCTTGTACAATCAGCCCCAGCATTTT. Its translation: CASRAGQGTLYNQPQHF.

The chain recombines TRBV4-3 with TRBJ2-4, with D unresolved. The CDR3 extends over 15 amino acids. The ends were cut back, 0 bases at V and 2 bases at J, with 8 bases in the middle. Germline assignment: CDR1 LGHNA and CDR2 YSLEER. The CDR3 reads CASSQEGGSKNIQYF. The CDR3 coding sequence is TGCGCCAGCAGCCAAGAGGGCGGTTCCAAAAACATTCAGTACTTC.

The table lists this clonotype with many counts. The chain carries TRBV5-1 and TRBJ2-7; TRBD1 agrees at 7 bases. The CDR3 is 15 amino acids. With V trimmed by 0 bases and J by 2 bases, 5 bases remained unmatched. Per germline, CDR1 SGHRS and CDR2 YFSETQ. CDR3: CASSLDTGDAYEQYF. The CDR3 DNA follows: TGCGCCAGCAGCTTGGATACAGGGGACGCCTACGAGCAGTACTTC. The whole variable domain, remainder taken from reference TRBV5-1 and TRBJ2-7, is KAGVTQTPRYLIKTRGQQVTLSCSPISGHRSVSWYQQTPGQGLQFLFEYFSETQRNKGNFPGRFSGRQFSNSRSEMNVSTLELGDSALYLCASSLDTGDAYEQYFGPGTRLTVT.

The V and J genes are TRBV20-1 and TRBJ1-6, with D unclear. Trimming took off 3 bases at V and 0 bases at J, with 15 bases between the two ends. Germline values: CDR1 DFQATT, CDR2 SNEGSKA (reference sequence). CDR3 size: 17 residues. The CDR3 coding sequence is TGCAGTGCTAGTGCCCCCGGGCCCAGCTCCTATAATTCACCCCTCCACTTT. The encoded protein is CSASAPGPSSYNSPLHF.

This clonotype has ten or more counts. The rearrangement links TRBV29-1 to TRBJ2-1, with D perhaps TRBD2 (6 bases). The V end lost 6 bases, the J end lost 6 bases, and 18 bases lay between the germline ends. Germline CDR1 reads SQVTM; CDR2 reads ANQGSEA. CDR3 size: 14 residues. The CDR3 bases are TGCAGCGTCCCCAGTGGGGGGAGTAGCAATGAGCAGTTCTTC. This gives the protein CSVPSGGSSNEQFF.

The table lists this clonotype with many counts. V is TRBV20-1 and J is TRBJ2-1; D assignment may be TRBD1 or TRBD2 (7 bases each). The length of the CDR3 is 14 residues. Germline values: CDR1 DFQATT, CDR2 SNEGSKA (reference sequence). The V end was cut by 6 bases, the J end by 6 bases, with 18 bases between. CDR3 sequence reads: CSALKGGGRNEQFF. Here the CDR3 DNA reads TGCAGTGCCCTGAAGGGAGGGGGCCGCAATGAGCAGTTCTTC.

This clonotype was recorded many times. The V gene is TRBV7-9, the J gene TRBJ2-3; 7 positions agree with TRBD1. Germline values: CDR1 SEHNR, CDR2 FQNEAQ (reference sequence). This CDR3 comprises 15 residues. V trimming: 5 bases; J trimming: 2 bases; junction bases outside the gene matches: 7. This CDR3 reads CASSLKTGLTDTQYF. The CDR3 nucleotides read TGTGCCAGCAGCCTCAAGACAGGGCTCACAGATACGCAGTATTTT.